The 21 T cell receptor beta chains listed next were all sequenced from one sample in a study of Graves' ophthalmopathy and Graves' hyperthyroidism. TCR beta CDR3 regions were amplified from RNA transcripts. An initial RT-PCR round employing HTBI primers preceded a second-round multiplex PCR. TCRdb ran MiXCR on the multiplex PCR reads and lists one entry per CDR3 protein. This sample has about 620,000 distinct CDR3 sequences; roughly 20% occur once, and the top ten carry 7.1%. Sequencing used peripheral blood. The receptors shown here come from a woman under 30 with stable Graves' hyperthyroidism. Some clones in this sample may be carry-over from other donors' samples.

This clonotype was detected many times. The V and J genes are TRBV13 and TRBJ2-5; 9 positions match TRBD1. Germline CDR1 and CDR2: PRHDT and FYEKMQ (reference sequence). This CDR3 comprises 15 residues. V lost 1 base and J lost 1; bases outside the gene matches: 1. Here the CDR3 reads CASSLEGQGQETQYF. The CDR3 DNA reads TGTGCCAGCAGCTTAGAGGGACAGGGCCAAGAGACCCAGTACTTC.

A few counts support this clonotype. The chain recombines TRBV27 with TRBJ2-7, with D possibly matching TRBD1 (6 bases). Between the trimmed V and J ends, which lost 2 bases and 3 bases, there was a span of 11 bases. This CDR3 has 14 residues. Germline V gene data show CDR1 as MNHEY and CDR2 as SMNVEV (reference sequence). DNA of the CDR3: TGTGCCAGCAGTTTAGTCCGGGACAACTACGAGCAGTACTTC. This translates into CASSLVRDNYEQYF.

The table lists this clonotype with many counts. The chain carries TRBV6-5 and TRBJ1-1; the D gene is possibly TRBD1 (5 bases). V dropped 5 bases and J dropped 5 bases, with 15 bases sitting between them. This CDR3 is built from 14 residues. CDR1 is MNHEY, CDR2 SVGAGI, per germline. The CDR3 DNA reads TGTGCCAGCAGTCCCGGGGGGGGGAGGACTGAAGCTTTCTTT. It encodes CASSPGGGRTEAFF.

This clonotype was observed at least ten times. The chain recombines TRBV25-1 with TRBJ1-1, with D possibly TRBD1 on 6 matching bases. The CDR3 is 14 amino acids. Germline V gene lookup returns CDR1 MGHDK and CDR2 SYGVNS. The germline V and J ends were trimmed by 3 bases and 0 bases, with 8 bases remaining between them. The DNA of the CDR3 is TGTGCCAGCAGTGAGGACAGAATGAACACTGAAGCTTTCTTT. This gives the protein CASSEDRMNTEAFF. Based on the CDR3 plus reference TRBV25-1 and TRBJ1-1, the full variable domain is EADIYQTPRYLVIGTGKKITLECSQTMGHDKMYWYQQDPGMELHLIHYSYGVNSTEKGDLSSESTVSRIRTEHFPLTLESARPSHTSQYLCASSEDRMNTEAFFGQGTRLTVV.

This clonotype was counted at least ten times. The chain uses TRBV6-2 or TRBV6-3 and TRBJ1-5; no reliable D call. This CDR3 contains 15 residues. V lost 0 bases and J 5 bases, leaving 11 bases between the germline ends. Germline V gene data show CDR1 as MNHEY and CDR2 as SVGEGT. CDR3 DNA: TGTGCCAGCAGTTACTCTACCAAAAGCGATCAGCCCCAGCATTTT. Its protein product is CASSYSTKSDQPQHF.

This clonotype was seen repeatedly, ten times or more. The chain carries TRBV30 and TRBJ2-2; D tentatively fits TRBD1 or TRBD2 (6 bases each). The CDR3 contains 13 residues. Trimming shortened V by 5 bases and J by 5 bases, and 12 bases separated the two germline ends. CDR1 is GTSNPN, CDR2 SVGIG, per germline (reference sequence). The CDR3 reads CAWQQGRTGELFF. The CDR3 DNA reads as TGTGCCTGGCAGCAGGGGAGGACCGGGGAGCTGTTTTTT.

This clonotype showed up many times. The chain employs TRBV4-1 and TRBJ2-7; 8 bases map to TRBD2. This CDR3 contains 15 residues. V lost 2 bases to trimming and J lost 2 bases; unmatched junction nucleotides: 5. Per germline, CDR1 MGHRA and CDR2 YSYEKL. CDR3 sequence: CASSQSTSGTYEQYF. CDR3 in DNA: TGCGCCAGCAGCCAATCTACTAGCGGTACCTACGAGCAGTACTTC.

The sample holds many counts of this clonotype. The chain has TRBV12-3 or TRBV12-4 and TRBJ2-2; unclear D gene. The CDR3 has 13 residues. Trimming removed 8 bases at V and 7 bases at J, with 14 bases between. Here the CDR3 reads CASGTGGSGELFF. In nucleotides, the CDR3 is TGTGCCAGCGGTACGGGCGGCAGCGGGGAGCTGTTTTTT.

This clonotype was counted at least ten times. J is TRBJ1-2 and V is TRBV7-2, with TRBD1 matching over 7 bases. Germline V gene data show CDR1 as SGHTA and CDR2 as FQGNSA. CDR3 length equals 14 residues. With 5 bases clipped from V and 2 bases from J, the junction kept 5 bases outside the gene matches. The CDR3 DNA reads TGTGCCAGCAGCGCCCAGACAGGGAACTATGGCTACACCTTC. Translated, it gives CASSAQTGNYGYTF.

As for this clonotype: No conserved phenylalanine or tryptophan ends this CDR3, so it is likely a read error. This chain links TRBV6-1 with TRBJ2-2, with D perhaps matching TRBD1 or TRBD2 (5 bases each). CDR3 length: 15 amino acids. Germline loops: CDR1 MNHNS, CDR2 SASEGT. Trimming shortened V by 1 base and J by 3 bases, and 9 bases separated the two germline ends. The CDR3 loop is CASSEVGDHTGELFL. CDR3 sequence (DNA): TGTGCCAGCAGTGAAGTGGGGGACCACACCGGGGAGCTGTTTTTG.

This clonotype showed up many times. The chain combines TRBV5-1 with TRBJ2-7; TRBD1 is a possible D gene (5 bases). V gave up 3 bases and J gave up 2 bases, with 12 bases separating them. CDR3 length equals 14 residues. Germline lookup yields CDR1 SGHRS and CDR2 YFSETQ. CDR3 in amino acids: CASSSADNPYEQYF. CDR3 coding DNA: TGCGCCAGCAGCTCGGCGGACAACCCCTACGAGCAGTACTTC.

This clonotype was picked up many times. This chain joins TRBV6-1 and TRBJ1-5, with TRBD1 matching over 9 bases. The CDR3 runs 14 residues. CDR1 and CDR2 (germline): MNHNS, SASEGT. Unmatched junction bases numbered 4, after V lost 4 bases and J lost 6 bases. The CDR3 here is CASSGTGEFQPQHF. The CDR3 DNA reads TGTGCCAGCAGTGGGACAGGGGAGTTTCAGCCCCAGCATTTT.

This clonotype was observed at least ten times. The junction departs from the called germline gene at one end, perhaps through a read error. The chain employs TRBV7-3 and TRBJ2-7; 9 nucleotides line up with TRBD1. Germline CDR1 is SGHTA and CDR2 is FQGTGA. This CDR3 region has 13 residues. The chain's CDR3 is CASSITGGREQYF. The CDR3 coding sequence is TGTGCCAGCAGCATAACAGGGGGCCGGGAGCAGTACTTC.

A word on this clonotype: This may arise from a read error, as a much more abundant clone is one base away. V and J are TRBV2 and TRBJ1-2; D unresolved. This CDR3 comprises 13 residues. Germline V lookup: CDR1 SNHLY, CDR2 FYNNEI. The DNA for the CDR3 is TGTGCCAGCTCACCGGACGGCGACTATGGCTTCACCTTC. It translates to CASSPDGDYGFTF.

This clonotype was picked up many times. The chain links TRBV11-2 to TRBJ1-5; D may be TRBD1 (6 bases). V was shortened by 0 bases and J by 5 bases, with 11 bases between the two germline ends. Germline assignment: CDR1 SGHAT and CDR2 FQNNGV. This CDR3 contains 15 residues. DNA for the CDR3: TGTGCCAGCAGCTTAGATCTGGGGGCTCATCAGCCCCAGCATTTT. It translates to CASSLDLGAHQPQHF. The variable domain in full, with the rest retrieved from reference TRBV11-2 and TRBJ1-5, is EAGVAQSPRYKIIEKRQSVAFWCNPISGHATLYWYQQILGQGPKLLIQFQNNGVVDDSQLPKDRFSAERLKGVDSTLKIQPAKLEDSAVYLCASSLDLGAHQPQHFGDGTRLSIL.

The table lists this clonotype with a few counts. The chain employs TRBV28 and TRBJ1-1, with TRBD1 as a possible D gene (5 bases). The germline CDR1 and CDR2 sequences are MDHEN and SYDVKM. Trimming took off 2 bases at V and 4 bases at J, with 17 bases between the two ends. This CDR3 is 16 amino acids long. In nucleotides, the CDR3 is TGTGCCAGCAGTTTAAGCCAGGGACTCACCGGCACTGAAGCTTTCTTT. This translates into CASSLSQGLTGTEAFF.

The V call is TRBV29-1, the J call TRBJ2-5, with a possible D match to TRBD2 (6 bases). Trimming removed 5 bases at V and 5 bases at J, with 15 bases between. Germline V gives CDR1 SQVTM, CDR2 ANQGSEA. The CDR3 consists of 13 residues. In DNA, the CDR3 is TGCAGCGTTCCGGAGGAGGGCCCCGAGACCCAGTACTTC. Its translation is CSVPEEGPETQYF.

This clonotype was seen at least ten times. The genes are TRBV12-3 or TRBV12-4 and TRBJ2-7; no clear D gene. V gave up 3 bases and J gave up 4 bases, with 7 bases separating them. CDR3 size: 12 residues. The chain's CDR3 is CASSFDDYEQYF. The CDR3 DNA reads TGTGCCAGCAGTTTCGACGATTACGAGCAGTACTTC.

This clonotype was recorded a few times. The gene calls are TRBV11-1 and TRBJ2-2; no firm D call. Germline V gene sequence: CDR1 SGHAT, CDR2 FQDESV (reference sequence). The V gene lost 5 bases and the J gene lost 4 bases, with 14 bases spanning the gap. The length of the CDR3 is 15 residues. In DNA, the CDR3 is TGTGCCAGCAGCCCAGGCGCTCTCCCCACCGGGGAGCTGTTTTTT. Encoded protein: CASSPGALPTGELFF.

This clonotype was picked up many times. The rearrangement uses TRBV28 and TRBJ2-7; a weak D match, TRBD1 (5 bases). CDR3 size: 17 residues. The V gene's germline CDR1 is MDHEN and CDR2 SYDVKM. The V gene lost 7 bases and the J gene lost 1 base, with 23 bases spanning the gap. For the CDR3, the DNA is TGTGCCAGCACGACAGCCCTGGCTGGAAAAAGGTCCTACGAGCAGTACTTC. Translated, it gives CASTTALAGKRSYEQYF.

The rearrangement uses TRBV5-1 and TRBJ2-7; 10 bases line up with TRBD1. Looked up from germline, CDR1 is SGHRS and CDR2 is YFSETQ. Trimming took 4 bases from V and 2 from J; bases not matched to a gene: 6. The CDR3 spans 15 residues. The CDR3 nucleotides are TGCGCCAGCAGCCCTGGGACAGGGGAAGCCTACGAGCAGTACTTC. Protein: CASSPGTGEAYEQYF. Filled out from reference TRBV5-1 and TRBJ2-7, the complete variable domain reads KAGVTQTPRYLIKTRGQQVTLSCSPISGHRSVSWYQQTPGQGLQFLFEYFSETQRNKGNFPGRFSGRQFSNSRSEMNVSTLELGDSALYLCASSPGTGEAYEQYFGPGTRLTVT.